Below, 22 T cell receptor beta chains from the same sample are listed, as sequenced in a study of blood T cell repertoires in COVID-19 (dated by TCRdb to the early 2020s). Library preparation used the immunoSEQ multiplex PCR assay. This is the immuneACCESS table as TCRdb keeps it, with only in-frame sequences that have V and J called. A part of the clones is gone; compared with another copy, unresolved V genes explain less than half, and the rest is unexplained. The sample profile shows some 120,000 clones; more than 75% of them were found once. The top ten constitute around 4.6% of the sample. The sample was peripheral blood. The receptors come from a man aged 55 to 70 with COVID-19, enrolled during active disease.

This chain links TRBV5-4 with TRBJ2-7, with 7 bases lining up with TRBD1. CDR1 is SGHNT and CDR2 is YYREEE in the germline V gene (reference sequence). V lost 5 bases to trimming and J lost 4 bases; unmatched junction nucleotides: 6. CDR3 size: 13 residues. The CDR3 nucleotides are TGTGCCAGCAGGACCAAACAGGGGTACGAGCAGTACTTC. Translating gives CASRTKQGYEQYF. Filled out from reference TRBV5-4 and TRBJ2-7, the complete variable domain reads ETGVTQSPTHLIKTRGQQVTLRCSSQSGHNTVSWYQQALGQGPQFIFQYYREEENGRGNFPPRFSGLQFPNYSSELNVNALELDDSALYLCASRTKQGYEQYFGPGTRLTVT.

The CDR3 loop reads CASSMDSRRWETQYF. The DNA for the CDR3 is TGTGCCAGCAGTATGGACTCGAGGCGGTGGGAGACCCAGTACTTC. The chain uses TRBV2 and TRBJ2-5; D might be TRBD2 (5 bases). The CDR3 consists of 15 residues. CDR1 SNHLY and CDR2 FYNNEI come from the germline V gene. Deletions cut 5 bases from V and 5 bases from J, with 18 bases between.

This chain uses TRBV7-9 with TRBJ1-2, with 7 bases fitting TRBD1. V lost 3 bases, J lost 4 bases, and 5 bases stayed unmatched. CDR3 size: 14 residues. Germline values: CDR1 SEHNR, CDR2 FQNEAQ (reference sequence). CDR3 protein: CASSFTGELYGYTF. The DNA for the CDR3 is TGTGCCAGCAGCTTTACAGGGGAGCTCTATGGCTACACCTTC.

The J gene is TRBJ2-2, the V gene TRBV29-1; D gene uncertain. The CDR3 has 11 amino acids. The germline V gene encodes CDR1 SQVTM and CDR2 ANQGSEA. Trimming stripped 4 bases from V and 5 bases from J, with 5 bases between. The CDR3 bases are TGCAGCGTTGTTCGGACCGGGGAGCTGTTTTTT. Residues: CSVVRTGELFF.

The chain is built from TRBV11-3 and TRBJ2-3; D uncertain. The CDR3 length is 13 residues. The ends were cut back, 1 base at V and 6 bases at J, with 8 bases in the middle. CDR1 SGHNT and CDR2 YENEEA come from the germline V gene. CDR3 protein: CASSLGSGDTQYF. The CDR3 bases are TGTGCCAGCAGCTTAGGGAGTGGGGATACGCAGTATTTT. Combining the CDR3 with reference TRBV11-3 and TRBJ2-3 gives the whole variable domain EAGVVQSPRYKIIEKKQPVAFWCNPISGHNTLYWYLQNLGQGPELLIRYENEEAVDDSQLPKDRFSAERLKGVDSTLKIQPAELGDSAVYLCASSLGSGDTQYFGPGTRLTVL.

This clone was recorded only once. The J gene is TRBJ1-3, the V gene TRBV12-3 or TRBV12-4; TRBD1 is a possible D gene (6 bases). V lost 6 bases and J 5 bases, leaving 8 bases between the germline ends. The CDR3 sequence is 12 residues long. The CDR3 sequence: CASSGQRNTIYF. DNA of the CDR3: TGTGCCAGCAGCGGACAGCGAAACACCATATATTTT.

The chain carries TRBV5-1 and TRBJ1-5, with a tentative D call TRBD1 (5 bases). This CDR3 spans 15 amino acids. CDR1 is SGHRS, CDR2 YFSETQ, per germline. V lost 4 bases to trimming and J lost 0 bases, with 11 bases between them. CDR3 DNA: TGCGCCAGCAGCCTCGACAGTTATAGCAATCAGCCCCAGCATTTT. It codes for CASSLDSYSNQPQHF.

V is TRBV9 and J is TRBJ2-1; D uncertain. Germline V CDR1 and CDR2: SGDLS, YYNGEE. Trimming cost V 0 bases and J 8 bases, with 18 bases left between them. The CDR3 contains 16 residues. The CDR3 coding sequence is TGTGCCAGCAGCGTAGCGGCAGCGCCTGGTTGGGATGAGCAGTTCTTC. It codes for CASSVAAAPGWDEQFF.

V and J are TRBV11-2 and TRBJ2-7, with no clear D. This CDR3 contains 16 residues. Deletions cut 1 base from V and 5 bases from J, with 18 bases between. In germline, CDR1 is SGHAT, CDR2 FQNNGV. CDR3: CASSLVFRPLIDEQYF. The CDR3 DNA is TGTGCCAGCAGCTTAGTTTTCAGGCCACTGATAGACGAGCAGTACTTC. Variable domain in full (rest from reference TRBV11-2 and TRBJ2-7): EAGVAQSPRYKIIEKRQSVAFWCNPISGHATLYWYQQILGQGPKLLIQFQNNGVVDDSQLPKDRFSAERLKGVDSTLKIQPAKLEDSAVYLCASSLVFRPLIDEQYFGPGTRLTVT.

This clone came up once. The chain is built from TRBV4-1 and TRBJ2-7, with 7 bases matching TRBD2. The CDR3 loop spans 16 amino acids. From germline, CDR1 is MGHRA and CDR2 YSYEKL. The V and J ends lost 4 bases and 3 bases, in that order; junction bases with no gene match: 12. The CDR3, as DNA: TGCGCCAGCAGCCCCACCTTCCTTCGCGGGAGCTACGAGCAGTACTTC. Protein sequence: CASSPTFLRGSYEQYF.

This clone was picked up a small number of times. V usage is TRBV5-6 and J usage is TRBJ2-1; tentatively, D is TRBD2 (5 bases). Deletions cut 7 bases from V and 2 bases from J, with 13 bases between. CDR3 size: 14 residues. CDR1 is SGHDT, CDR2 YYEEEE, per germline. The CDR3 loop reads CASRAEATYNEQFF. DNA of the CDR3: TGTGCCAGCCGAGCGGAGGCAACCTACAATGAGCAGTTCTTC. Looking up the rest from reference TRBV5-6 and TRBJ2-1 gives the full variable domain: DAGVTQSPTHLIKTRGQQVTLRCSPKSGHDTVSWYQQALGQGPQFIFQYYEEEERQRGNFPDRFSGHQFPNYSSELNVNALLLGDSALYLCASRAEATYNEQFFGPGTRLTVL.

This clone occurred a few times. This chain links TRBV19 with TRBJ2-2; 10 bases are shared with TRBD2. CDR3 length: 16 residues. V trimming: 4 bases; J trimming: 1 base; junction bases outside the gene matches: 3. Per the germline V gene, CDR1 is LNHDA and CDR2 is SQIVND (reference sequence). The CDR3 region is CASSKRTSGNTGELFF. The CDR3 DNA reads TGTGCCAGTAGTAAAAGGACTAGCGGGAACACCGGGGAGCTGTTTTTT.

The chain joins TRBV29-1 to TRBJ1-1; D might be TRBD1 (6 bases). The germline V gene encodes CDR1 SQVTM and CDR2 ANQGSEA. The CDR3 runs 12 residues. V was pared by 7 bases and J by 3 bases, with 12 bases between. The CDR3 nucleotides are TGCAGCGGATCCGAGGGGGACACTGAAGCTTTCTTT. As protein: CSGSEGDTEAFF.

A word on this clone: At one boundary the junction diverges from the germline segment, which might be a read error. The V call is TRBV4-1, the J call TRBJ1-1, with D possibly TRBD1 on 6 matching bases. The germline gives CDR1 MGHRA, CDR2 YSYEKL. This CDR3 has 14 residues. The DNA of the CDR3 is TGCGCCAGCAGCCTATATCAGGGGAACGCTGAAGCTTTCTTT. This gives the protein CASSLYQGNAEAFF.

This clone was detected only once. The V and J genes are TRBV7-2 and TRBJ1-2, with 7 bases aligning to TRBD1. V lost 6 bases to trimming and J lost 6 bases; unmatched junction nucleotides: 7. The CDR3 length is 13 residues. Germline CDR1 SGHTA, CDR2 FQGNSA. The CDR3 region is CASREGQLNGYTF. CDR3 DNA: TGTGCCAGCAGAGAGGGACAGCTCAATGGCTACACCTTC.

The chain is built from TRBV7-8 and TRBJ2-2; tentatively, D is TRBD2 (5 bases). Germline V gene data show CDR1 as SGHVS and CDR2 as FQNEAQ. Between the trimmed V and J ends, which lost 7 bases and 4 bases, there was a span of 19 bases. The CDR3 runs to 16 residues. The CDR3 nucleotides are TGTGCCAGCAAGGATCGTCGAGGGCCGAGCACCGGGGAGCTGTTTTTT. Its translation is CASKDRRGPSTGELFF.

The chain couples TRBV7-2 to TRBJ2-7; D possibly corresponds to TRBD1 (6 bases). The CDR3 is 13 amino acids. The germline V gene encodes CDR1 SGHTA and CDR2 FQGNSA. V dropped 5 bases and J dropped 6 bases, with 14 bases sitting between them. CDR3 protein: CASSRDTNSEQYF. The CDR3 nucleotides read TGTGCCAGCAGCCGGGACACAAATAGCGAGCAGTACTTC. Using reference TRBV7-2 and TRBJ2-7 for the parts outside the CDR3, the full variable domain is GAGVSQSPSNKVTEKGKDVELRCDPISGHTALYWYRQSLGQGLEFLIYFQGNSAPDKSGLPSDRFSAERTGGSVSTLTIQRTQQEDSAVYLCASSRDTNSEQYFGPGTRLTVT.

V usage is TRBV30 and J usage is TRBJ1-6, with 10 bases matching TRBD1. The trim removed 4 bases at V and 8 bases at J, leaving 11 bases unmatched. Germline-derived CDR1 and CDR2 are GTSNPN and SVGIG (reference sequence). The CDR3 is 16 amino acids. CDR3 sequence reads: CAWTRGGQGVDSPLHF. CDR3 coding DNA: TGTGCCTGGACCCGCGGCGGACAGGGGGTTGATTCACCCCTCCACTTT.

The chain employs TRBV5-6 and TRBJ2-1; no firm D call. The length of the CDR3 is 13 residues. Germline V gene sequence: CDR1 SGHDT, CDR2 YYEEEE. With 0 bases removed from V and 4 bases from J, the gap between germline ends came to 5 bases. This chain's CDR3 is CASSLGLYNEQFF. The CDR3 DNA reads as TGTGCCAGCAGCTTGGGACTTTACAATGAGCAGTTCTTC.

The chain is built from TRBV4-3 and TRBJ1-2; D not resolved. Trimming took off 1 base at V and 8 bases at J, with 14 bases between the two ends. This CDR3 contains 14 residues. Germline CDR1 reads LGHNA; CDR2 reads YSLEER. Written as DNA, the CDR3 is TGCGCCAGCAGCCAAGGTCTTAACGCGGGGGGCTACACCTTC. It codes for CASSQGLNAGGYTF.

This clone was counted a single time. For the CDR3, the DNA is TGCGCCAGCAGCTGGGGGGTCGGCACTGAAGCTTTCTTT. Its translation is CASSWGVGTEAFF. This sequence joins TRBV5-1 and TRBJ1-1, with D perhaps matching TRBD1 (5 bases). The CDR3 consists of 13 residues. Germline V lookup: CDR1 SGHRS, CDR2 YFSETQ. Between the trimmed V and J ends, which lost 3 bases and 4 bases, there was a span of 10 bases.

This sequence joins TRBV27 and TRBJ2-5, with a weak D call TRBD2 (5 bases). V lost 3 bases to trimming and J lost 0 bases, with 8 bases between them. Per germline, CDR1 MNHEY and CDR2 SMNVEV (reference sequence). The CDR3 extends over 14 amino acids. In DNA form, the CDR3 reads TGTGCCAGCAGTTTTACGAGGGACCAAGAGACCCAGTACTTC. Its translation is CASSFTRDQETQYF.